The entry below gives a single TCR beta chain sequence along with its context. These data belong to a study of blood T cell repertoires in COVID-19. Assay used: immunoSEQ multiplex PCR; TCRdb lists only in-frame clones, some missing. The data contain 90,000 to 95,000 clones, 80% to 90% of them singletons. This CDR3 region has 14 residues. The V and J ends lost 1 base and 8 bases respectively, with 14 bases between them. Germline values: CDR1 SEHNR, CDR2 FQNEAQ (reference sequence). The TCR comes from a woman aged 70 to 79 with acute or convalescent COVID-19. Sequencing used peripheral blood. The chain employs TRBV7-9 and TRBJ1-2; D may be TRBD1 (5 bases). The CDR3 is CASSLGATGDGYTF. The DNA of the CDR3 is TGTGCCAGCAGCTTAGGGGCCACAGGTGACGGCTACACCTTC.